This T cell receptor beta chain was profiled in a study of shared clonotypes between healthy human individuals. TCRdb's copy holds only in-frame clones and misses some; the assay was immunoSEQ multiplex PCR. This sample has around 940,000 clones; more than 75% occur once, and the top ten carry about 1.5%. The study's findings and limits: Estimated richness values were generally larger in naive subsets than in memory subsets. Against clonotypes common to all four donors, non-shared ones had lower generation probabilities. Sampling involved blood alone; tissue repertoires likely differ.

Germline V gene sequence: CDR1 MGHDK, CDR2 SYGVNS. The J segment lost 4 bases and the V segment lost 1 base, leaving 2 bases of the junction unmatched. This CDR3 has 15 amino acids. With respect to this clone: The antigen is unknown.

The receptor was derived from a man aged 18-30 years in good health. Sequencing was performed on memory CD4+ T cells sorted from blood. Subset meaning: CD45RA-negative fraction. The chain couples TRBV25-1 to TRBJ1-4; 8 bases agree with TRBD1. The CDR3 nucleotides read TGTGCCAGCAGTGAATTGGACAGGGATAATGAAAAACTGTTTTTT. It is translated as CASSELDRDNEKLFF. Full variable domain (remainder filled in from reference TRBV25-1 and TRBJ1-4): EADIYQTPRYLVIGTGKKITLECSQTMGHDKMYWYQQDPGMELHLIHYSYGVNSTEKGDLSSESTVSRIRTEHFPLTLESARPSHTSQYLCASSELDRDNEKLFFGSGTQLSVL.